This is a list of T cell receptor beta chains from one sample in a study of read filtering for tumor transcriptome and immune sequencing. A single record per CDR3 protein comes from TCRdb applying MiXCR to the reads. The sample lists about 38,000 distinct CDR3 sequences, around 15% occurring once. Material: a population of CD138-negative cells sorted from bone marrow. All receptors come from a donor at least 40 years old with multiple myeloma. Both conserved end residues are part of each CDR3. D genes are given only for firm matches. Only part of the rows carry a size: once, few, many, or a class if the clone is expanded.

size: many; V: TRBV7-8; J: TRBJ1-5; D: NA; DNA: TGTGCCAGCACGGCAAGACCGATTAGCAATCAGCCCCAGCATTTT; CDR3: CASTARPISNQPQHF
size: many; V: TRBV20-1; J: TRBJ2-3; D: NA; DNA: TGCAGTGCTAGTGGTCTTGTTGGAGCAAGGCCCACAGATACGCAGTATTTT; CDR3: CSASGLVGARPTDTQYF
size: NA; V: TRBV7-9; J: TRBJ2-2; D: NA; DNA: TGTGCCAGCAGCTTTGACGCTCAGACGGCCGGGGAGCTGTTTTTT; CDR3: CASSFDAQTAGELFF
size: many; V: TRBV5-1; J: TRBJ2-3; D: TRBD1; DNA: TGCGCCAGCAGCTCTCCTGACAGGGCTAGCACAGATACGCAGTATTTT; CDR3: CASSSPDRASTDTQYF
size: many; V: TRBV7-8; J: TRBJ2-7; D: NA; DNA: TGTGCCAGCAGCTTACTCATAAGCTTGAACTTC; CDR3: CASSLLISLNF
size: NA; V: TRBV7-3; J: TRBJ2-5; D: NA; DNA: TGTGCCAGCAGCGAACAGGTTTCGGGGACCCAGTACTTC; CDR3: CASSEQVSGTQYF
size: many; V: TRBV10-3; J: TRBJ2-5; D: NA; DNA: TGTGCCATCAGGACCCAGTACTTC; CDR3: CAIRTQYF
size: many; V: TRBV20-1; J: TRBJ2-7; D: NA; DNA: TGCAGTGCTACCGACAGATACGAGCAGTACTTC; CDR3: CSATDRYEQYF
size: few; V: TRBV11-2; J: TRBJ1-1; D: TRBD1; DNA: TGTGCCAGCAGCTTGGCAGGGGGTACTGAAGCTTTCTTT; CDR3: CASSLAGGTEAFF
size: many; V: TRBV5-1; J: TRBJ2-1; D: NA; DNA: TGCGCCAGCAGCTCACAGGGAAGAGATGACAATGAGCAGTTCTTC; CDR3: CASSSQGRDDNEQFF
size: many; V: TRBV5-1; J: TRBJ1-1; D: TRBD1; DNA: TGCGCCAGCAGCATAGCCGGGACAGGGGGCTGGTCGACTGAAGCTTTCTTT; CDR3: CASSIAGTGGWSTEAFF
size: NA; V: TRBV6-2/TRBV6-3; J: TRBJ2-1; D: TRBD2; DNA: TGTGCCAGCAGTTCCCTACGGGGACTAGCGGTGAGGGATGAGCAGTTCTTC; CDR3: CASSSLRGLAVRDEQFF
size: many; V: TRBV7-8; J: TRBJ1-1; D: NA; DNA: TGTGCCAGCAGCCTGAGTAATGGGCCTGAAGCTTTCTTT; CDR3: CASSLSNGPEAFF
size: NA; V: TRBV7-6; J: TRBJ2-3; D: TRBD2; DNA: TGTGCCAGCAGCGGGGGACTAGCGGGCTACCTCACAGATACGCAGTATTTT; CDR3: CASSGGLAGYLTDTQYF
size: NA; V: TRBV20-1; J: TRBJ2-4; D: TRBD1; DNA: TGCAGTGCCGAGAGGGGGACAGGGGCCAAAAACATTCAGTACTTC; CDR3: CSAERGTGAKNIQYF
size: many; V: TRBV20-1; J: TRBJ1-1; D: NA; DNA: TGCAGTGCTATCAGGCACACTGAAGCTTTCTTT; CDR3: CSAIRHTEAFF
size: many; V: TRBV5-6; J: TRBJ1-2; D: TRBD1; DNA: TGTGCCAGCAGCTCACCAGGGGGCGCCGGCTATGGCTACACCTTC; CDR3: CASSSPGGAGYGYTF
size: many; V: TRBV7-2; J: TRBJ2-1; D: TRBD2; DNA: TGTGCCAGCAGCTTAGGGCTAGCGGGGGGGCCCTCCCAAAATGAGCAGTTCTTC; CDR3: CASSLGLAGGPSQNEQFF
size: many; V: TRBV7-9; J: TRBJ1-1; D: NA; DNA: TGTGCCAGCAGCTTAGACAACACTGAAGCTTTCTTT; CDR3: CASSLDNTEAFF
size: many; V: TRBV7-9; J: TRBJ2-3; D: TRBD1; DNA: TGTGCCAGCAGCATCGACAGGGAGCAGTATTTT; CDR3: CASSIDREQYF
size: many; V: TRBV20-1; J: TRBJ1-5; D: NA; DNA: TGCAGTGCTCACACAGGGAGTGGCAATCAGCCCCAGCATTTT; CDR3: CSAHTGSGNQPQHF
size: many; V: TRBV27; J: TRBJ2-7; D: TRBD1; DNA: TGTGCCAGCAGTGACAGGGGCTTCTCCTACGAGCAGTACTTC; CDR3: CASSDRGFSYEQYF
size: NA; V: TRBV20-1; J: TRBJ1-1; D: NA; DNA: TGCAGTGCTAGCCGGGGCGGGGACACTGAAGCTTTCTTT; CDR3: CSASRGGDTEAFF
size: many; V: TRBV7-3; J: TRBJ1-1; D: NA; DNA: TGTGCCAGCAGCTTCGGCCCCGGGAACACTGAAGCTTTCTTT; CDR3: CASSFGPGNTEAFF
size: few; V: TRBV29-1; J: TRBJ1-1; D: TRBD1; DNA: TGCAGCGGGGGAGGGGGCACACCGGGCACTGAAGCTTTCTTT; CDR3: CSGGGGTPGTEAFF
size: once; V: TRBV29-1; J: TRBJ2-1; D: TRBD2; DNA: TGCGGCGTTGGGCGGGGGGGAACCTATAATGAGCAGTTCTTC; CDR3: CGVGRGGTYNEQFF
size: many; V: TRBV7-2; J: TRBJ2-5; D: TRBD1; DNA: TGTGCCAGCAGCTTTTACAGGGGCCCTCAAGAGACCCAGTACTTC; CDR3: CASSFYRGPQETQYF
size: many; V: TRBV29-1; J: TRBJ1-1; D: TRBD1; DNA: TGCAGCGACAGACGACAGGGGGTCACTGAAGCTTTCTTT; CDR3: CSDRRQGVTEAFF
size: medium-sized; V: TRBV7-6; J: TRBJ2-1; D: TRBD2; DNA: TGTGCCAGCAGCTTAGGCCGACTAGCAGAGCAGTTCTTC; CDR3: CASSLGRLAEQFF
size: many; V: TRBV5-1; J: TRBJ1-1; D: NA; DNA: TGCGCCAGCAGCGTCGCCGGGCCCGACGGAACTGAAGCTTTCTTT; CDR3: CASSVAGPDGTEAFF
size: many; V: TRBV10-3; J: TRBJ1-4; D: NA; DNA: TGTGCCATCAGGGAGGGTACTAATGAAAAACTGTTTTTT; CDR3: CAIREGTNEKLFF
size: many; V: TRBV5-5; J: TRBJ2-3; D: TRBD1; DNA: TGTGCCAGCAGCGGAGCGGACAGGTTGGGTACAGATACGCAGTATTTT; CDR3: CASSGADRLGTDTQYF
size: many; V: TRBV2; J: TRBJ2-7; D: NA; DNA: TGTGCCAGCAAGGCGGACACCTACTCCTACGAGCAGTACTTC; CDR3: CASKADTYSYEQYF
size: NA; V: TRBV19; J: TRBJ1-1; D: NA; DNA: TGTGCCAGTAGTATTTCCAGGGTGACTGAAGCTTTCTTT; CDR3: CASSISRVTEAFF
size: NA; V: TRBV19; J: TRBJ1-3; D: NA; DNA: TGTGCCAGTAGTATTTTTACCATCTCTGGAAACACCATATATTTT; CDR3: CASSIFTISGNTIYF